This is a list of T cell receptor beta chains from one sample in a study of response to subunit inactivated influenza vaccine. TCRdb re-called the RT-PCR reads with MiXCR, one entry per CDR3 protein. The data hold 530,000 or so distinct CDR3 sequences, with 12% observed a single time. This specimen consisted of PBMCs from blood, obtained on the day of vaccination. These receptor sequences come from a man between 50 and 59 years old who received an inactivated influenza vaccine. Both conserved end residues are part of each CDR3. The D gene is left open where the match is weak. Size tells how often a clone was seen (once, few, many) or the class of an expanded clone, and some rows leave it out.

clone size | D gene | J gene | V gene | CDR3 DNA | CDR3 protein
NA | TRBD2 | TRBJ2-3 | TRBV5-4 | TGTGCCAGCAGCAAAGCGGGGAGCACAGATACGCAGTATTTT | CASSKAGSTDTQYF
many | NA | TRBJ2-3 | TRBV28 | TGTGCCAGCAGTTCTTCTAGGGTCTCAGGTGGATCAGATACGCAGTATTTT | CASSSSRVSGGSDTQYF
NA | NA | TRBJ1-2 | TRBV12-3/TRBV12-4 | TGTGCCAGCGGCTTCACAGGGACTTCTCGGGGCTACACCTTC | CASGFTGTSRGYTF
NA | TRBD1 | TRBJ2-7 | TRBV7-9 | TGTGCCAGCAGCGCCTGGGACAGACCCTACGAGCAGTACTTC | CASSAWDRPYEQYF
few | NA | TRBJ1-1 | TRBV7-8 | TGTGCCAGCAGCTTAAAGAGGGGTGGCACTGAAGCTTTCTTT | CASSLKRGGTEAFF
NA | TRBD1 | TRBJ1-1 | TRBV5-1 | TGCGCCAGCAGCTGGACAGGGCGGAACACTGAAGCTTTCTTT | CASSWTGRNTEAFF
few | TRBD1 | TRBJ2-1 | TRBV6-2/TRBV6-3 | TGTGCCAGCAGTATCCGGACAGGGGGGAACAATGAGCAGTTCTTC | CASSIRTGGNNEQFF
many | NA | TRBJ2-7 | TRBV7-9 | TGTGCCAGCAGCGACCCTGCCCGTAGTCCCTACGAGCAGTACTTC | CASSDPARSPYEQYF
NA | NA | TRBJ1-2 | TRBV7-2 | TGTGCCAGCAGCTTAGATGGGACACCGATCAGGGGCTACACCTTC | CASSLDGTPIRGYTF
many | NA | TRBJ2-7 | TRBV28 | TGTGCCAGCAGCTCACAGGGAGGGTGGTCCTTC | CASSSQGGWSF
few | NA | TRBJ2-7 | TRBV11-2 | TGTGCCAGCAGCCGGACTTCGTCTTACGAGCAGTACTTC | CASSRTSSYEQYF
few | NA | TRBJ2-5 | TRBV15 | TGTGCCACCAGCAGCGGACGGGACCAAGAGACCCAGTACTTC | CATSSGRDQETQYF
NA | NA | TRBJ2-7 | TRBV3-1 | TGTGCCAGCAGCCATCTGCACGAGCAGTACTTC | CASSHLHEQYF
once | NA | TRBJ2-2 | TRBV6-5 | TGTGCCAGCAATTGGCAGCAGAACACCGGGGAGCTGTTTTTT | CASNWQQNTGELFF
few | NA | TRBJ2-1 | TRBV30 | TGTGCCTTCAGCTCCTACAATGAGCAGTTCTTC | CAFSSYNEQFF
few | NA | TRBJ2-2 | TRBV5-1 | TGCGCCAGCAGCTCTCTGGCCACGAACACCGGGGAGCTGTTTTTT | CASSSLATNTGELFF
few | NA | TRBJ2-7 | TRBV6-1 | TGTGCCAGTCGCGGTTGGAGGACAGTCGGCTACGAGCAGTACTTC | CASRGWRTVGYEQYF
few | NA | TRBJ2-5 | TRBV4-3 | TGCGCCAGCAGCCAAGACGTCGGAGAGACCCAGTACTTC | CASSQDVGETQYF
NA | TRBD1 | TRBJ2-2 | TRBV6-1 | TGTGCCAGCAGTCCCTGGACAGGGGCTACGAACACCGGGGAGCTGTTTTTT | CASSPWTGATNTGELFF
many | TRBD2 | TRBJ2-3 | TRBV25-1 | TGTGCCAGCACCGGAGCGGGGCATACGCAGTATTTT | CASTGAGHTQYF
few | NA | TRBJ1-1 | TRBV4-1 | TGCGCCAGCAGCCAAGTCCTACGCACTGAAGCTTTCTTT | CASSQVLRTEAFF
few | TRBD2 | TRBJ2-7 | TRBV6-1 | TGTGCCAGCAGTCCCCGACTAGCGGGCGCCTACGAGCAGTACTTC | CASSPRLAGAYEQYF
few | NA | TRBJ2-5 | TRBV25-1 | TGTGCCAGCAGTGAATCTCCCCTGGAGACCCAGTACTTC | CASSESPLETQYF
few | NA | TRBJ1-5 | TRBV6-1 | TGTGCCAGCACCAGGGGTATAAAACAGCCCCAGCATTTT | CASTRGIKQPQHF
many | NA | TRBJ2-1 | TRBV6-1 | TGTGCCAGCACCCGGTGGGGTTCCAATGAGCAGTTCTTC | CASTRWGSNEQFF
few | NA | TRBJ1-4 | TRBV5-1 | TGCGCCAGCAGCCCTGCAGGGTTACCTAATGAAAAACTGTTTTTT | CASSPAGLPNEKLFF
many | NA | TRBJ2-5 | TRBV5-1 | TGCGCCAGCAGCTTAATGGCAAGGGAGACCCAGTACTTC | CASSLMARETQYF
NA | TRBD1 | TRBJ2-1 | TRBV12-3/TRBV12-4 | TGTGCCAGCAGTCCTCGACAGGGGGGGAACAATGAGCAGTTCTTC | CASSPRQGGNNEQFF
many | NA | TRBJ2-1 | TRBV10-3 | TGTGCCATCAGTGATTTGCTGGCAGGGACGCGGAATGAGCAGTTCTTC | CAISDLLAGTRNEQFF
few | TRBD2 | TRBJ2-1 | TRBV6-1 | TGTGCCACCACACCGGGACTAGCTGACAATGAGCAGTTCTTC | CATTPGLADNEQFF
few | TRBD1 | TRBJ2-3 | TRBV15 | TGTGCCACCAGCAGCAGGACAGGGGGACTAGAGACAGATACGCAGTATTTT | CATSSRTGGLETDTQYF
NA | NA | TRBJ2-1 | TRBV6-1 | TGTGCCAGCAGTCAACGGGCCTCGCGGGCCTCCTACAATGAGCAGTTCTTC | CASSQRASRASYNEQFF
many | NA | TRBJ1-5 | TRBV7-2 | TGTGCCAGCAGCTTGGACAGTTTCAATCAGCCCCAGCATTTT | CASSLDSFNQPQHF
many | NA | TRBJ2-7 | TRBV7-2 | TGTGCCAGCAGCTTATTGGCTAACGAGCAGTACTTC | CASSLLANEQYF
few | NA | TRBJ2-3 | TRBV7-9 | TGTGCCAGCAGCTCCCCGGGGGACACAGATACGCAGTATTTT | CASSSPGDTDTQYF
few | TRBD1 | TRBJ2-2 | TRBV5-6 | TGTGCCAGCAGCTTGGCGGACAGGGTCACCGGGGAGCTGTTTTTT | CASSLADRVTGELFF
NA | TRBD2 | TRBJ2-1 | TRBV20-1 | TGCAGTGCTAGAGGATCAAGCGGGAGTTCGACCGTAACGGGTGAGCAGTTCTTC | CSARGSSGSSTVTGEQFF
NA | NA | TRBJ2-7 | TRBV11-2 | TGTGCCAGCAGCATTGGCTCGCATTCAAGGGCATCCCACGAGCAGTACTTC | CASSIGSHSRASHEQYF
NA | NA | TRBJ1-1 | TRBV14 | TGTGCCAGCAGCCGACGGGCGAACACTGAAGCTTTCTTT | CASSRRANTEAFF
NA | NA | TRBJ1-2 | TRBV28 | TGTGCCAGCAGGGAGGGTAGGGCCAGCCCTTTCTATGGCTACACCTTC | CASREGRASPFYGYTF
many | TRBD2 | TRBJ2-1 | TRBV5-6 | TGTGCCAGCAGCTTGATTGCTAGCGGGGGATACGCTGAGCAGTTCTTC | CASSLIASGGYAEQFF
few | NA | TRBJ2-1 | TRBV14 | TGTGCCAGCAGCCAAGATTCGGTTTCCTCCTACAATGAGCAGTTCTTC | CASSQDSVSSYNEQFF
few | TRBD2 | TRBJ2-1 | TRBV20-1 | TGCAGTGCTAGGGGAGCAACTAGCGGGAGGGAAGGAGTCCCCTACAATGAGCAGTTCTTC | CSARGATSGREGVPYNEQFF
NA | TRBD1 | TRBJ2-6 | TRBV5-1 | TGCGCCAGCAGCTTGGACAGGGGGCCCTCTGGGGCCAACGTCCTGACTTTC | CASSLDRGPSGANVLTF
few | NA | TRBJ1-1 | TRBV20-1 | TGCAGTGCTAGAGATCGTTTAACTGAAGCTTTCTTT | CSARDRLTEAFF
NA | TRBD2 | TRBJ2-1 | TRBV7-2 | TGTGCCAGCAGCTTAGCGGGACTCCCGGGGGGCAATGAGCAGTTCTTC | CASSLAGLPGGNEQFF
NA | TRBD1 | TRBJ2-3 | TRBV10-2 | TGCGCCAGCAGGGGACAGGGGGCTTCAGATACGCAGTATTTT | CASRGQGASDTQYF
NA | NA | TRBJ2-5 | TRBV7-9 | TGTGCCAGCAGCCACACGTACCAAGAGACCCAGTACTTC | CASSHTYQETQYF
NA | NA | TRBJ1-1 | TRBV3-1 | TGTGCCAGCAGCCAAGAATCCCAGAAAGCTTTCTTT | CASSQESQKAFF
NA | TRBD2 | TRBJ2-1 | TRBV20-1 | TGCAGTGCTAGAGGATGGACTAGCGGGTCAAGCTCCTACAATGAGCAGTTCTTC | CSARGWTSGSSSYNEQFF
few | NA | TRBJ2-3 | TRBV6-5 | TGTGCCACTCGAACCACAGATACGCAGTATTTT | CATRTTDTQYF
many | NA | TRBJ2-2 | TRBV6-2/TRBV6-3 | TGTGCCAGCAGTTACGAGTGGGAGCTGTTTTTT | CASSYEWELFF
NA | TRBD1 | TRBJ2-7 | TRBV7-2 | TGTGCCAGCAGGAGGAGTGGGACAGGCCGCTACGAGCAGTACTTC | CASRRSGTGRYEQYF
few | NA | TRBJ1-5 | TRBV5-1 | TGCGCCAGCAGCTTGGGGGTAGAGGGAACTCAGCCCCAGCATTTT | CASSLGVEGTQPQHF
few | NA | TRBJ1-1 | TRBV6-1 | TGTGCCAGCAGTGTTACAGGCTTAGGGACTGAAGCTTTCTTT | CASSVTGLGTEAFF
few | TRBD2 | TRBJ2-7 | TRBV9 | TGTGCCAGCAGCCCCCGGGCCGGGGGGGACTACGAGCAGTACTTC | CASSPRAGGDYEQYF
few | NA | TRBJ1-1 | TRBV6-2/TRBV6-3 | TGTGCCAGCAGTTACGGCGTTATGAACACTGAAGCTTTCTTT | CASSYGVMNTEAFF